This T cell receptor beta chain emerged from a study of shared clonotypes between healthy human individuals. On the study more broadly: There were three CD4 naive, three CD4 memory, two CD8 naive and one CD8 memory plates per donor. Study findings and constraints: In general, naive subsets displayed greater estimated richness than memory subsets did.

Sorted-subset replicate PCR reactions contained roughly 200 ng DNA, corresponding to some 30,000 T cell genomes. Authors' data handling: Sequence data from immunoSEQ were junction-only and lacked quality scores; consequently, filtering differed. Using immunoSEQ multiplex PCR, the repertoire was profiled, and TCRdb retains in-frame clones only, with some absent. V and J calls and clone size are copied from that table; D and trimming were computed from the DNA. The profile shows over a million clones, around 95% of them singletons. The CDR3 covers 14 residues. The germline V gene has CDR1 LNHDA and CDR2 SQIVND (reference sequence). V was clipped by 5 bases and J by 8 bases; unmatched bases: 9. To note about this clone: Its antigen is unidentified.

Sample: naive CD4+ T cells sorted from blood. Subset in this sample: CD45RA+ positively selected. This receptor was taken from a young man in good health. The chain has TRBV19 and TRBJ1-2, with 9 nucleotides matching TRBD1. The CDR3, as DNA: TGTGCCAGTAGTCCCAAGGACAGGGGTGTAGGCTACACCTTC. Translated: CASSPKDRGVGYTF.